This TCR beta chain is from a study of cytomegalovirus exposure and HLA in healthy donors. Study observations and caveats: Other equally common chains were less clonally expanded than HLA-associated TCR beta chains, a later analysis showed.

Amplification used 60 Vbeta primers and 13 Jbeta primers. Some clones are missing from TCRdb's copy, which holds only in-frame ones; the method was immunoSEQ multiplex PCR. The table records about 130,000 clones, approximately 79% of them present only once. Remarks on this clone: What it binds is not known.

CDR1 is KGHSH, CDR2 LQKENI, per germline. The CDR3 runs to 15 residues. Trimming took 0 bases from V and 6 from J; bases not matched to a gene: 4. This clonotype was sampled from a man aged 30 to 45 in good health and CMV-seronegative. The genes are TRBV18 and TRBJ1-4; 7 positions match TRBD1. The sample was PBMCs. The CDR3 nucleotides read TGTGCCAGCTCACCACCAGACAGGGCTGATGAAAAACTGTTTTTT. This gives the protein CASSPPDRADEKLFF.